The present TCR beta chain was sequenced within a study of PD-1 and CTLA-4 blockade in melanoma. CDR3 length: 15 residues. Germline CDR1 and CDR2: SGHDN and FVKESK. V gave up 1 base and J gave up 8 bases, with 15 bases separating them. Assay: immunoSEQ multiplex PCR; the TCRdb copy retains only in-frame clones and omits some. The data contain some 15,000 clones, 73% of them seen just once; the ten biggest clones take up about 17%. This chain joins TRBV14 and TRBJ2-1, with D maybe TRBD1 (5 bases). The input for sequencing was CD8+ T cells from peripheral blood, taken before anti-PD-1 treatment. This TCR came from a human donor with melanoma. The chain's CDR3 is CASSQGVIGADEQFF. The CDR3 DNA sequence: TGTGCCAGCAGCCAAGGTGTCATAGGGGCGGATGAGCAGTTCTTC. Filled out from reference TRBV14 and TRBJ2-1, the complete variable domain reads EAGVTQFPSHSVIEKGQTVTLRCDPISGHDNLYWYRRVMGKEIKFLLHFVKESKQDESGMPNNRFLAERTGGTYSTLKVQPAELEDSGVYFCASSQGVIGADEQFFGPGTRLTVL.